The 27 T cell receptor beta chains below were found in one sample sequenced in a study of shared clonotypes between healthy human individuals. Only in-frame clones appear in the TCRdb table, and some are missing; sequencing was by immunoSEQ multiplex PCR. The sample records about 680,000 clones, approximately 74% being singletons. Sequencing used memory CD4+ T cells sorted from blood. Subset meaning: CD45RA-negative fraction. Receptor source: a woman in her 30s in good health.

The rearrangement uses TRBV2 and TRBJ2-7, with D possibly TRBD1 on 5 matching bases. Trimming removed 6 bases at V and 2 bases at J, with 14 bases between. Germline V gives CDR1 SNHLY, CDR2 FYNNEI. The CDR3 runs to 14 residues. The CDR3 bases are TGTGCCAGCAGGGACGGCAGGGCCCCCTACGAGCAGTACTTC. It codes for CASRDGRAPYEQYF.

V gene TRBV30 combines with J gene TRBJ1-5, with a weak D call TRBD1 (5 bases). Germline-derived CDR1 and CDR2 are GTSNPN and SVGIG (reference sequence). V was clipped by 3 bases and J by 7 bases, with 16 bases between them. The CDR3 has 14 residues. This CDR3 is CAWRGGGSGQPQHF. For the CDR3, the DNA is TGTGCCTGGAGGGGGGGAGGGAGCGGCCAGCCCCAGCATTTT.

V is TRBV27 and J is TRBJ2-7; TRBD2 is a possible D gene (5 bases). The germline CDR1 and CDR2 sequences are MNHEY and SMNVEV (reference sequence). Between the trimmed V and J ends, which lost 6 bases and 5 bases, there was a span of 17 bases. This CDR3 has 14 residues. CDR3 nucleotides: TGTGCCAGCAGATACACCCCGGGGAGAGACGAGCAGTACTTC. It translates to CASRYTPGRDEQYF.

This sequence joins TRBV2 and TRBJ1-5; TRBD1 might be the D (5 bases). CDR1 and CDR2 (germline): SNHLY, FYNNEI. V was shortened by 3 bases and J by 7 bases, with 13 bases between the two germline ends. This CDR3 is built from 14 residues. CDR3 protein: CASSEGLWGQPQHF. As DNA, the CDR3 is TGTGCCAGCAGTGAGGGACTATGGGGGCAGCCCCAGCATTTT.

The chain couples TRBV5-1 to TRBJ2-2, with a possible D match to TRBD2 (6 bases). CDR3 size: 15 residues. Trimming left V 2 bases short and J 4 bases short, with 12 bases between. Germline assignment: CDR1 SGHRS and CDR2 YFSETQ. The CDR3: CASSFRLVGTGELFF. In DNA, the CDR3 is TGCGCCAGCAGCTTCCGACTAGTGGGCACCGGGGAGCTGTTTTTT.

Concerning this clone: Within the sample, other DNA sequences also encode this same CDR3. CDR3 sequence: CSASLNTEAFF. For the CDR3, the DNA is TGCAGTGCTAGTCTGAACACTGAAGCTTTCTTT. This chain uses TRBV20-1 with TRBJ1-1, with unresolved D. Germline CDR1 reads DFQATT; CDR2 reads SNEGSKA (reference sequence). The CDR3 loop spans 11 amino acids. Between the trimmed V and J ends, which lost 3 bases and 0 bases, there was a span of 2 bases.

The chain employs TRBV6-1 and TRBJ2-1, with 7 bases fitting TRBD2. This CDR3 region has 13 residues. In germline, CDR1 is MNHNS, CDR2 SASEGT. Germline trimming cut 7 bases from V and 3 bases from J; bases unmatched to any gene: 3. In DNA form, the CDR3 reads TGTGCCAGCAACCGGGACTACTACAATGAGCAGTTCTTC. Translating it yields CASNRDYYNEQFF.

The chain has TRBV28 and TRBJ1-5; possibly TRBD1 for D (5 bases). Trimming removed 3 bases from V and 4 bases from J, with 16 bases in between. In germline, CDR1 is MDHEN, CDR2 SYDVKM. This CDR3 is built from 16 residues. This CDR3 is CASSFVRVGRNQPQHF. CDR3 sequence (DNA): TGTGCCAGCAGTTTTGTGAGAGTGGGGCGAAATCAGCCCCAGCATTTT.

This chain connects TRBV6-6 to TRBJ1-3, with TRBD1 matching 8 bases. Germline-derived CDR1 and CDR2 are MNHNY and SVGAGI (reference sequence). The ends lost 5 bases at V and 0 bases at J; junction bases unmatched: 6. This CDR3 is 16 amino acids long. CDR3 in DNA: TGTGCCAGCAGTCCAGGGGGCTCCGTCTCTGGAAACACCATATATTTT. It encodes CASSPGGSVSGNTIYF.

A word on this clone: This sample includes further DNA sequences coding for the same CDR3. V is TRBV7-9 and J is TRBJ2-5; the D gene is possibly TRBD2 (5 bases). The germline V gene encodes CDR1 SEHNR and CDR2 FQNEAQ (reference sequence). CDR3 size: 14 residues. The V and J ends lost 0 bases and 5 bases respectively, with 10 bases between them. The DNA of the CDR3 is TGTGCCAGCAGCTTAGCGGGCGGCGGGGAGACCCAGTACTTC. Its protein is CASSLAGGGETQYF.

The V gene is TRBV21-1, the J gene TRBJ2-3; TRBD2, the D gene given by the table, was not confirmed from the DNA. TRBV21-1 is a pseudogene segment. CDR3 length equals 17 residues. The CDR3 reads CASSARSPYYSTDTQYF. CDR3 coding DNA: TGTGCCAGCAGCGCCCGATCCCCCTACTACTCCACAGATACGCAGTATTTT.

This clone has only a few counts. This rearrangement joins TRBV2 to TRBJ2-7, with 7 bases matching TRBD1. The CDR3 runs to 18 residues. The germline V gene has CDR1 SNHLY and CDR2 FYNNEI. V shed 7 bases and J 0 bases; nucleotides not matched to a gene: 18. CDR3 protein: CASNYLLARGPTSYEQYF. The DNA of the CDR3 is TGTGCCAGCAACTACCTACTCGCTAGGGGGCCCACCTCCTACGAGCAGTACTTC.

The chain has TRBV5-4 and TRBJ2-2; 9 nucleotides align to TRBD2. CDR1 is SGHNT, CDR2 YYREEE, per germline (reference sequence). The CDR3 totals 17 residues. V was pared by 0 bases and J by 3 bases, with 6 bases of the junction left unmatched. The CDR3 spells CASSLEGGRADTGELFF. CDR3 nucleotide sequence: TGTGCCAGCAGCTTGGAAGGCGGGAGGGCCGACACCGGGGAGCTGTTTTTT.

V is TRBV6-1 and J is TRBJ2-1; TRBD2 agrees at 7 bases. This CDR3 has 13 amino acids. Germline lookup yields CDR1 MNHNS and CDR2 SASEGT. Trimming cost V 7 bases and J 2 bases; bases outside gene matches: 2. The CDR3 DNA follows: TGTGCCAGCACTGGACTAGCCTACAATGAGCAGTTCTTC. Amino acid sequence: CASTGLAYNEQFF.

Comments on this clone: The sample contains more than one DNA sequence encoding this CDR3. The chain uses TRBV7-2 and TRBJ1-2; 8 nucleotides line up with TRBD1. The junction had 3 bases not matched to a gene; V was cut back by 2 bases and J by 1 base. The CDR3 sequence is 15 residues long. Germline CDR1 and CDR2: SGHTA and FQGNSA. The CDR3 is CASSLPGQGNYGYTF. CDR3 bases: TGTGCCAGCAGCTTACCCGGACAGGGTAACTATGGCTACACCTTC. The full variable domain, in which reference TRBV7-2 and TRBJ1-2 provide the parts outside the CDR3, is GAGVSQSPSNKVTEKGKDVELRCDPISGHTALYWYRQSLGQGLEFLIYFQGNSAPDKSGLPSDRFSAERTGGSVSTLTIQRTQQEDSAVYLCASSLPGQGNYGYTFGSGTRLTVV.

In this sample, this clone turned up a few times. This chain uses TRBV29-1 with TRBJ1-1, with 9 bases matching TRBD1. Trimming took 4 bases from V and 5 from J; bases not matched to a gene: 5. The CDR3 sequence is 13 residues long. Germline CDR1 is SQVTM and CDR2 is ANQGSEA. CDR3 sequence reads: CSVVGTGWTEAFF. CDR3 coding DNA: TGCAGCGTTGTGGGGACAGGGTGGACTGAAGCTTTCTTT.

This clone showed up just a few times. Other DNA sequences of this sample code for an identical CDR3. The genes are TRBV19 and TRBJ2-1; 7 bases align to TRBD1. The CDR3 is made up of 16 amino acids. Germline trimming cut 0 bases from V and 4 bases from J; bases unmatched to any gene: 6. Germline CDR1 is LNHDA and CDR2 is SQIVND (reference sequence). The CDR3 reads CASSIETGTAYNEQFF. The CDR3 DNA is TGTGCCAGTAGTATAGAAACCGGGACAGCTTACAATGAGCAGTTCTTC.

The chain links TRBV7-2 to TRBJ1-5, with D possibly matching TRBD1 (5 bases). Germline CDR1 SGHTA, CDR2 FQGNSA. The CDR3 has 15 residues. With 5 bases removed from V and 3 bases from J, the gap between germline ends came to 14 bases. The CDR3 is CASSQMGGSNQPQHF. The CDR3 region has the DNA TGTGCCAGCAGCCAAATGGGGGGGTCCAATCAGCCCCAGCATTTT.

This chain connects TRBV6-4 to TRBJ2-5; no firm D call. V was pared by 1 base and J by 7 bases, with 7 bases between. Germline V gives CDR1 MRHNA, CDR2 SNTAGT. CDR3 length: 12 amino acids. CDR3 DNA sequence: TGTGCCAGCAGTGACTGGGCTGGGACCCAGTACTTC. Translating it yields CASSDWAGTQYF.

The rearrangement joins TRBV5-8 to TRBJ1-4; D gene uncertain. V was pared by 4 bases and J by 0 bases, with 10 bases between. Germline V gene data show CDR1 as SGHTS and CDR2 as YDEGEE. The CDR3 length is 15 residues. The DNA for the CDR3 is TGTGCCAGCAGCAATTTTCTTGCAACTAATGAAAAACTGTTTTTT. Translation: CASSNFLATNEKLFF.

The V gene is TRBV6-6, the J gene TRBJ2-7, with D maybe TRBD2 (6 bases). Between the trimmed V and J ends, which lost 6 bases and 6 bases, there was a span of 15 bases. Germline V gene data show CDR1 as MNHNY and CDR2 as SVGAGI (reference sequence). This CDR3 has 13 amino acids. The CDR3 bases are TGTGCCAGCAGGAGGTTTATCGGGGGCGAGCAGTACTTC. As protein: CASRRFIGGEQYF.

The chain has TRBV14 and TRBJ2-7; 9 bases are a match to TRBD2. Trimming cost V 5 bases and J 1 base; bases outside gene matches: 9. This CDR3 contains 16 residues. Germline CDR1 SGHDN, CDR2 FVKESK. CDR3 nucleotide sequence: TGTGCCAGCAGCATCGTCGGCGGGAGGGGTTCCTACGAGCAGTACTTC. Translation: CASSIVGGRGSYEQYF.

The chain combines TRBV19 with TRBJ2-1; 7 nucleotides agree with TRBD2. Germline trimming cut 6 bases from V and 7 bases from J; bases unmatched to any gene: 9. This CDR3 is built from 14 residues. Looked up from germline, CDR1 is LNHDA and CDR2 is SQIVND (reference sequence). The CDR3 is CASSRRTRENEQFF. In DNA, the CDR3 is TGTGCCAGTAGCCGACGGACTAGGGAGAATGAGCAGTTCTTC. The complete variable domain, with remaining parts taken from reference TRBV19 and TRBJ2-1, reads DGGITQSPKYLFRKEGQNVTLSCEQNLNHDAMYWYRQDPGQGLRLIYYSQIVNDFQKGDIAEGYSVSREKKESFPLTVTSAQKNPTAFYLCASSRRTRENEQFFGPGTRLTVL.

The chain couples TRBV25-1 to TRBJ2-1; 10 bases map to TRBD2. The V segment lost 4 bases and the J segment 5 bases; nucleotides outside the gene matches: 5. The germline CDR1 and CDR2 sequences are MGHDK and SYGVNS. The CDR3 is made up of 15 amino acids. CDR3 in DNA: TGTGCCAGCAGTGTAGGAGCGGGAGGGGACAATGAGCAGTTCTTC. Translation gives CASSVGAGGDNEQFF.

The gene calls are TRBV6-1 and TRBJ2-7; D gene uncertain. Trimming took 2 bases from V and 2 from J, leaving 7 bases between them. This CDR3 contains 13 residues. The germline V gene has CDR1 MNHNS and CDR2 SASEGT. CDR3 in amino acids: CASSEMGPYEQYF. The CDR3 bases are TGTGCCAGCAGTGAAATGGGTCCCTACGAGCAGTACTTC.

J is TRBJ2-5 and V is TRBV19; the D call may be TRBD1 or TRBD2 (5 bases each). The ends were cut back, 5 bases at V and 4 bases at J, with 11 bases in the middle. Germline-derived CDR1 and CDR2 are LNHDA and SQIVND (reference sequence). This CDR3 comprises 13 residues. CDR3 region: CASSVRDGETQYF. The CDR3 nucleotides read TGTGCCAGTAGTGTTAGGGACGGAGAGACCCAGTACTTC.

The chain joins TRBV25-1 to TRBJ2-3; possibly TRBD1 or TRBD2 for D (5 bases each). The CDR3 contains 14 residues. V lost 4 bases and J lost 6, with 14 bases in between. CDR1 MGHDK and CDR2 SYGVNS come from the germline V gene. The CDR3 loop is CASSAGAIIDTQYF. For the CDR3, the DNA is TGTGCCAGCAGTGCCGGGGCTATTATCGATACGCAGTATTTT.